Below, 3 T cell receptor beta chains from the same sample are listed, as sequenced in a study of blood T cell repertoires in COVID-19. TCRdb's table, derived via immunoSEQ multiplex PCR, lists solely in-frame clones and lacks some. The sample includes about 430,000 clones, about 88% seen only once; the top ten take around 1.5%. The sequenced sample consisted of PBMCs or T cells enriched from blood (not recorded which). The origin of the receptors is a woman between 18 and 29 years old who had been exposed to COVID-19.

In this sample, this clone turned up once. The gene calls are TRBV2 and TRBJ2-7; 7 bases match TRBD2. This CDR3 is 15 amino acids long. V shed 4 bases and J 2 bases; nucleotides not matched to a gene: 8. Germline values: CDR1 SNHLY, CDR2 FYNNEI. The CDR3 DNA reads TGTGCCAGCAGTGCCCCAGGGAGGGAGCCCTACGAGCAGTACTTC. Its translation is CASSAPGREPYEQYF.

The rearrangement uses TRBV25-1 and TRBJ1-1; D call uncertain. The germline V gene has CDR1 MGHDK and CDR2 SYGVNS. The CDR3 covers 14 residues. The V gene lost 1 base and the J gene lost 4 bases, with 10 bases spanning the gap. The CDR3 spells CASSEWAGGTEAFF. DNA of the CDR3: TGTGCCAGCAGTGAATGGGCGGGCGGCACTGAAGCTTTCTTT. The full variable domain, in which reference TRBV25-1 and TRBJ1-1 provide the parts outside the CDR3, is EADIYQTPRYLVIGTGKKITLECSQTMGHDKMYWYQQDPGMELHLIHYSYGVNSTEKGDLSSESTVSRIRTEHFPLTLESARPSHTSQYLCASSEWAGGTEAFFGQGTRLTVV.

The chain uses TRBV3-1 (or the pseudogene TRBV3-2) and TRBJ2-7; 13 bases match TRBD2. Germline-derived CDR1 and CDR2 are LGHDT and YNNKEL (reference sequence). V lost 5 bases to trimming and J lost 3 bases; unmatched junction nucleotides: 4. This CDR3 region has 15 residues. The CDR3 region has the DNA TGTGCCAGCAGCACGCGGACTAGCGGGGGCTACGAGCAGTACTTC. As protein: CASSTRTSGGYEQYF.